This TCR beta chain comes out of a study of blood T cell repertoires in COVID-19. The wider study: From T cells, B-cell-depleted T cells, or PBMCs came the material, which was cDNA or gDNA.

In the original workflow: Amplification of reference gene primers provided the estimated nucleated cell counts. Repertoires were generated with immunoSEQ multiplex PCR, while TCRdb's copy carries only in-frame clones and drops some. The D gene and trimming were derived from the DNA, and the V and J assignments and clone size from that table. The table has 200,000 or so clones, 75% to 90% seen once; the top ten hold over 9.5%. The specimen was peripheral blood. The sequence was collected from a human donor with active or convalescent COVID-19. The donor label of this sample is uncertain.

The CDR3 region has the DNA TGTGCCAGCAGCCCAAATCCGGGGCCAGGGGGTGCCAAAAACATTCAGTACTTC. As protein: CASSPNPGPGGAKNIQYF. The chain uses TRBV5-6 and TRBJ2-4; 7 bases are a match to TRBD1. V gave up 4 bases and J gave up 1 base; unmatched junction bases: 14. The germline V gene has CDR1 SGHDT and CDR2 YYEEEE. The CDR3 covers 18 residues.